This T cell receptor (beta chain) came from a study of shared clonotypes between healthy human individuals. Caucasian adults residing in Nashville, Tennessee made up all the donors. Clones were sequenced by immunoSEQ multiplex PCR, and TCRdb holds only the in-frame ones, with some missing. The sample yields about 2 million clones, 85% to 95% seen once. The receptor's source is a man between 18 and 29 years old in good health. The sequenced sample consisted of naive CD4+ T cells sorted from blood. Regarding subset: CD45RA+ positively selected.

CDR3 amino acids: CASGLVLGSRTTDNEQFF. The DNA of the CDR3 is TGTGCTAGTGGTTTGGTACTGGGGAGCCGCACCACGGACAATGAGCAGTTCTTC. The chain employs TRBV12-5 and TRBJ2-1; tentative D call: TRBD2 (5 bases). The CDR3 contains 18 residues. V was cut by 0 bases and J by 5 bases, with 20 bases left in between. The V gene's germline CDR1 is LGHNT and CDR2 FRNRAP.